This T cell receptor beta chain derives from a study of neurological immune-mediated disorders. Study findings and constraints: TCR clonal expansion peaked in HTLV-1-associated myelopathy patients and was lowest in multiple sclerosis patients.

This CDR3 contains 16 residues. Per germline, CDR1 SGHTA and CDR2 FQGNSA. J gave up 1 base and V 5 bases, and 9 bases lay outside the gene matches. This clonotype was seen a few times. Its target is not known. The making of cDNA relied on 5'RACE with 10-nucleotide random UMIs. One entry per CDR3 protein results from TCRdb running MiXCR on the 5' RACE reads. This table holds about 62,000 distinct CDR3 sequences, about 4% found once. The V and J genes are TRBV7-2 and TRBJ2-3; TRBD2 agrees at 7 bases. The specimen sequenced was PBMCs. The origin of this receptor is a woman aged 50 to 65 with multiple sclerosis. As DNA, the CDR3 is TGTGCCAGCAGCCGTGGGGCGGGAGTAGGCACAGATACGCAGTATTTT. This codes for CASSRGAGVGTDTQYF.